This entry lists 3 T cell receptor beta chains sequenced from one sample in a study of early T cells in non-severe SARS-CoV-2 infection. Using its own MiXCR run on the 5' RACE reads, TCRdb lists one record per CDR3 protein. The data contain around 98,000 distinct CDR3 sequences, about 10% of them singletons. Sequenced: whole blood. The receptors were sampled from an adult who was a healthcare worker with PCR-confirmed SARS-CoV-2 infection or an uninfected control (not recorded which).

This clonotype showed up just a few times. The gene calls are TRBV3-1 and TRBJ2-2; D unresolved. This CDR3 contains 16 residues. V was trimmed by 0 bases and J by 5 bases, leaving 13 bases between them. The germline V gene has CDR1 LGHDT and CDR2 YNNKEL (reference sequence). CDR3 region: CASSQDLGLRTGELFF. In nucleotides, the CDR3 is TGTGCCAGCAGCCAAGATTTGGGTTTGAGAACCGGGGAGCTGTTTTTT.

Ten or more counts support this clonotype. The chain combines TRBV3-1 with TRBJ2-2, with 12 bases identical to TRBD2. Germline V CDR1 and CDR2: LGHDT, YNNKEL (reference sequence). The CDR3 covers 17 residues. V lost 4 bases to trimming and J lost 0 bases; unmatched junction nucleotides: 3. The CDR3 DNA follows: TGTGCCAGCAGCCCCCCTAGCGGGAGGGCGAACACCGGGGAGCTGTTTTTT. Its translation: CASSPPSGRANTGELFF.

This clonotype was counted only a few times. The chain carries TRBV3-1 and TRBJ1-5, with 7 bases that match TRBD1. The length of the CDR3 is 16 residues. Germline-derived CDR1 and CDR2 are LGHDT and YNNKEL (reference sequence). V lost 1 base and J lost 2; bases outside the gene matches: 5. The CDR3 is CASSQVTGAGNQPQHF. CDR3 DNA sequence: TGTGCCAGCAGCCAAGTAACAGGGGCCGGCAATCAGCCCCAGCATTTT.